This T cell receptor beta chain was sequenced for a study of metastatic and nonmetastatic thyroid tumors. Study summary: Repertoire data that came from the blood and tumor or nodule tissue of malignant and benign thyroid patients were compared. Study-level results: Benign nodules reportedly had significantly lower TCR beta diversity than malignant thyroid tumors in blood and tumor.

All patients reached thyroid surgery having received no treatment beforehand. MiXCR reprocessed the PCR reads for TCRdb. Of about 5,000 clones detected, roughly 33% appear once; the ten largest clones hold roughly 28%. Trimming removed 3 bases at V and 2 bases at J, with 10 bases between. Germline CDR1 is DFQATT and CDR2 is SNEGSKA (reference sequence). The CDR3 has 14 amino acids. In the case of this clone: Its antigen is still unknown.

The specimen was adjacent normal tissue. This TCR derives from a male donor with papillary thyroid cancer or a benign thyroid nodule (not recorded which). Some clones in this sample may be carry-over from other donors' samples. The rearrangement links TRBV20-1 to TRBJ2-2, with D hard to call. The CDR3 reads CSASRQPNTGELFF. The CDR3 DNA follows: TGCAGTGCTAGTAGGCAGCCAAACACCGGGGAGCTGTTTTTT.